This T cell receptor (beta chain) appears in the sequencing data of a study of Ad26.COV2.S vaccination and SARS-CoV-2 variants. Study results and limitations: CD8+ and CD4+ T cells specific for spike reportedly responded with substantial breadth after vaccination.

Of note for this clone: Antigen specificity is unknown.

The CDR3 consists of 16 residues. Between the trimmed V and J ends, which lost 0 bases and 0 bases, there was a span of 9 bases. Germline V gene sequence: CDR1 LGHNA, CDR2 YSLEER. Using immunoSEQ multiplex PCR, the repertoire was profiled, and TCRdb retains in-frame clones only, with some absent. The table shows around 100,000 clones, with 82% occurring only once. The receptor comes from a human donor who had recovered from COVID-19. Sequenced material: peripheral blood, taken after recovery from COVID-19. V gene TRBV4-3 combines with J gene TRBJ1-5; perhaps TRBD1 as D (6 bases). For the CDR3, the DNA is TGCGCCAGCAGCCAAGATGGGACAACTAGCAATCAGCCCCAGCATTTT. This sequence encodes CASSQDGTTSNQPQHF.